What follows are 29 T cell receptor beta chains derived from one specimen sequenced in a study of T cell repertoires in ileal Crohn's disease. The method was immunoSEQ multiplex PCR; TCRdb's version includes in-frame clones alone and lacks a portion of them. The sample records 9,500 to 15,000 clones, roughly 80% being singletons. The time point here: neoterminal ileum biopsy at postoperative endoscopy, about 6 months after surgery. Source material: ileal tissue. The receptor source for this set is an adult with Crohn's disease.

V gene TRBV15 combines with J gene TRBJ1-3; 7 nucleotides align to TRBD1. This CDR3 is 16 amino acids long. V was pared by 3 bases and J by 4 bases, with 9 bases of the junction left unmatched. Per the germline V gene, CDR1 is LNHNV and CDR2 is YYDKDF (reference sequence). CDR3 loop: CATSRGETGYGNTIYF. Here the CDR3 DNA reads TGTGCCACCAGCAGGGGGGAGACAGGGTACGGAAACACCATATATTTT.

This chain uses TRBV28 with TRBJ1-1, with a weak D call TRBD1 (5 bases). This CDR3 spans 11 amino acids. The ends were cut back, 11 bases at V and 3 bases at J, with 10 bases in the middle. Germline-derived CDR1 and CDR2 are MDHEN and SYDVKM. Here the CDR3 DNA reads TGTGCCTGGGGACTAGACACTGAAGCTTTCTTT. Its protein is CAWGLDTEAFF. The entire variable domain, with the rest obtained from reference TRBV28 and TRBJ1-1, is as follows: DVKVTQSSRYLVKRTGEKVFLECVQDMDHENMFWYRQDPGLGLRLIYFSYDVKMKEKGDIPEGYSVSREKKERFSLILESASTNQTSMYLCAWGLDTEAFFGQGTRLTVV.

The chain links TRBV14 to TRBJ1-1; D unclear. This CDR3 is 15 amino acids long. Germline lookup yields CDR1 SGHDN and CDR2 FVKESK. The V end lost 3 bases, the J end lost 3 bases, and 14 bases lay between the germline ends. CDR3 bases: TGTGCCAGCAGCCAGGCCGGAGGCCTCCACACTGAAGCTTTCTTT. Amino acids: CASSQAGGLHTEAFF.

The genes are TRBV5-1 and TRBJ1-5; 7 positions agree with TRBD1. Germline V gene sequence: CDR1 SGHRS, CDR2 YFSETQ. The ends lost 4 bases at V and 4 bases at J; junction bases unmatched: 5. The CDR3 has 14 amino acids. CDR3 coding DNA: TGCGCCAGCAGCCCCGGGACAGAAAATCAGCCCCAGCATTTT. Encoded protein: CASSPGTENQPQHF.

The J gene is TRBJ1-2, the V gene TRBV10-3; 7 bases fit TRBD1. Per the germline V gene, CDR1 is ENHRY and CDR2 is SYGVKD. The CDR3 has 14 residues. V shed 10 bases and J 0 bases; nucleotides not matched to a gene: 8. CDR3 in amino acids: CATDNRGSNYGYTF. Written as DNA, the CDR3 is TGTGCCACAGATAACAGGGGCTCTAACTATGGCTACACCTTC.

The chain has TRBV2 and TRBJ1-1; TRBD1 aligns across 12 bases. The junction had 3 bases not matched to a gene; V was cut back by 4 bases and J by 6 bases. The V gene's germline CDR1 is SNHLY and CDR2 FYNNEI. The CDR3 contains 14 residues. CDR3 in amino acids: CASSAGTGGPEAFF. The CDR3 coding sequence is TGTGCCAGCAGTGCCGGGACAGGGGGCCCTGAAGCTTTCTTT.

V and J are TRBV28 and TRBJ1-5; no clear D gene. Germline CDR1 reads MDHEN; CDR2 reads SYDVKM. CDR3 length equals 12 residues. V was trimmed by 7 bases and J by 5 bases, leaving 9 bases between them. CDR3 DNA: TGTGCCAGCAATGGTCCGGATCAGCCCCAGCATTTT. Translation gives CASNGPDQPQHF.

The chain uses TRBV30 and TRBJ2-7; 8 nucleotides agree with TRBD2. The CDR3 runs to 17 residues. V was pared by 3 bases and J by 8 bases, with 21 bases of the junction left unmatched. CDR1 and CDR2 from the germline V gene are GTSNPN and SVGIG (reference sequence). The CDR3 DNA is TGTGCCTGGAGGGGGGGTCTAGGGGAGCGGGAGATCTTAAAGCAGTACTTC. It codes for CAWRGGLGEREILKQYF. Full variable domain (rest looked up from reference TRBV30 and TRBJ2-7): SQTIHQWPATLVQPVGSPLSLECTVEGTSNPNLYWYRQAAGRGLQLLFYSVGIGQISSEVPQNLSASRPQDRQFILSSKKLLLSDSGFYLCAWRGGLGEREILKQYFGPGTRLTVT.

A single count supports this clone. The V and J genes are TRBV27 and TRBJ2-7; TRBD1 matches at 8 bases. There are 15 residues in the CDR3. V trimming: 1 base; J trimming: 7 bases; junction bases outside the gene matches: 9. CDR1 is MNHEY and CDR2 is SMNVEV in the germline V gene (reference sequence). The CDR3 bases are TGTGCCAGCAGTTTATTAGGACAGGGCAGGGGGGAGCAGTACTTC. Translation: CASSLLGQGRGEQYF.

The chain joins TRBV5-1 to TRBJ2-1; possibly TRBD1 for D (5 bases). The CDR3 consists of 17 residues. V was pared by 4 bases and J by 0 bases, with 17 bases between. Germline V CDR1 and CDR2: SGHRS, YFSETQ. The CDR3 coding sequence is TGCGCCAGCAGCCCCCATGGGGCACAGAGCTCCTACAATGAGCAGTTCTTC. As protein: CASSPHGAQSSYNEQFF.

The chain uses TRBV5-1 and TRBJ1-5, with 7 bases matching TRBD1. There are 14 residues in the CDR3. The V and J ends lost 4 bases and 6 bases, in that order; junction bases with no gene match: 7. Germline V gene data show CDR1 as SGHRS and CDR2 as YFSETQ. DNA of the CDR3: TGCGCCAGCAGCGTTTCAGGGGGGACTCAGCCCCAGCATTTT. This gives the protein CASSVSGGTQPQHF. The full variable domain, with the rest looked up from reference TRBV5-1 and TRBJ1-5, is KAGVTQTPRYLIKTRGQQVTLSCSPISGHRSVSWYQQTPGQGLQFLFEYFSETQRNKGNFPGRFSGRQFSNSRSEMNVSTLELGDSALYLCASSVSGGTQPQHFGDGTRLSIL.

This chain connects TRBV5-4 to TRBJ1-1, with 9 nucleotides matching TRBD1. Looked up from germline, CDR1 is SGHNT and CDR2 is YYREEE (reference sequence). V trimming: 2 bases; J trimming: 0 bases; junction bases outside the gene matches: 2. The CDR3 has 15 residues. The CDR3 DNA reads TGTGCCAGCAGCTTACAGGGGGCATTGAACACTGAAGCTTTCTTT. It yields the protein CASSLQGALNTEAFF.

V and J are TRBV9 and TRBJ1-5; perhaps TRBD1 as D (5 bases). The CDR3 loop spans 15 amino acids. Germline V gene data show CDR1 as SGDLS and CDR2 as YYNGEE. V gave up 9 bases and J gave up 2 bases, with 18 bases separating them. The CDR3 is CAIPIGGARNQPQHF. The CDR3 region has the DNA TGTGCCATCCCGATCGGAGGGGCCCGCAATCAGCCCCAGCATTTT.

This clone was seen just once. The chain employs TRBV2 and TRBJ2-1; 9 bases agree with TRBD2. CDR1 SNHLY and CDR2 FYNNEI come from the germline V gene. V lost 1 base to trimming and J lost 4 bases; unmatched junction nucleotides: 5. This CDR3 is 16 amino acids long. The CDR3 sequence is CASSEGGAGGYNEQFF. The DNA of the CDR3 is TGTGCCAGCAGTGAAGGTGGAGCGGGGGGATACAATGAGCAGTTCTTC.

V and J are TRBV10-3 and TRBJ1-1, with a possible D match to TRBD1 (6 bases). With 6 bases removed from V and 1 base from J, the gap between germline ends came to 9 bases. This CDR3 has 13 amino acids. CDR1 ENHRY and CDR2 SYGVKD come from the germline V gene. Here the CDR3 reads CAIREQGNTEAFF. The CDR3 DNA is TGTGCCATCAGGGAACAGGGGAACACTGAAGCTTTCTTT.

The chain employs TRBV2 and TRBJ2-1, with 8 nucleotides matching TRBD2. Germline CDR1 reads SNHLY; CDR2 reads FYNNEI. The V segment lost 6 bases and the J segment 3 bases; nucleotides outside the gene matches: 7. The CDR3 has 15 amino acids. The CDR3 spells CASRIEAGGYNEQFF. DNA for the CDR3: TGTGCCAGCAGGATCGAGGCGGGGGGCTACAATGAGCAGTTCTTC.

The rearrangement uses TRBV18 and TRBJ1-2, with D possibly TRBD1 on 5 matching bases. Trimming cost V 3 bases and J 8 bases, with 13 bases left between them. Germline values: CDR1 KGHSH, CDR2 LQKENI. The CDR3 loop spans 13 amino acids. The CDR3 sequence is CASSPSQEKGYTF. In DNA, the CDR3 is TGTGCCAGCTCACCGTCACAGGAGAAGGGCTACACCTTC.

V usage is TRBV9 and J usage is TRBJ2-1, with 9 bases aligning to TRBD1. Germline V gene data show CDR1 as SGDLS and CDR2 as YYNGEE. CDR3 length equals 14 residues. After removal of 4 bases from V and 6 bases from J, the junction contained 5 bases not matched to a gene. CDR3 amino acids: CASSPGQGLNEQFF. CDR3 nucleotides: TGTGCCAGCAGCCCGGGACAGGGACTCAATGAGCAGTTCTTC.

This chain uses TRBV5-6 with TRBJ2-5, with a tentative D call TRBD2 (5 bases). V was pared by 6 bases and J by 5 bases, with 17 bases between. This CDR3 comprises 14 residues. CDR1 is SGHDT, CDR2 YYEEEE, per germline. CDR3 residues: CASIKHGVTETQYF. CDR3 coding DNA: TGTGCCAGCATCAAACACGGGGTGACGGAGACCCAGTACTTC.

The chain carries TRBV28 and TRBJ2-3; TRBD2 agrees at 10 bases. This CDR3 comprises 15 residues. Unmatched junction bases numbered 6, after V lost 6 bases and J lost 3 bases. Germline V gives CDR1 MDHEN, CDR2 SYDVKM. CDR3 loop: CASSQAGGRTDTQYF. The CDR3 DNA is TGTGCCAGCAGCCAAGCGGGGGGGCGAACAGATACGCAGTATTTT.

The chain joins TRBV6-1 to TRBJ2-7; D is undetermined. In germline, CDR1 is MNHNS, CDR2 SASEGT. V dropped 6 bases and J dropped 2 bases, with 11 bases sitting between them. The CDR3 consists of 13 residues. The CDR3, as DNA: TGTGCCAGCAGGTCCCTTACTCCCTACGAGCAGTACTTC. Its protein is CASRSLTPYEQYF.

The chain has TRBV2 and TRBJ2-3; possibly TRBD2 for D (6 bases). CDR1 is SNHLY and CDR2 is FYNNEI in the germline V gene. This CDR3 is built from 15 residues. Trimming stripped 0 bases from V and 0 bases from J, with 7 bases between. CDR3: CASSEASGSTDTQYF. In DNA form, the CDR3 reads TGTGCCAGCAGTGAAGCGAGCGGGAGCACAGATACGCAGTATTTT.

In this sample, this clone turned up a few times. This chain links TRBV6-5 with TRBJ1-6; no clear D. The CDR3 has 14 residues. Looked up from germline, CDR1 is MNHEY and CDR2 is SVGAGI. Between the trimmed V and J ends, which lost 1 base and 7 bases, there was a span of 8 bases. The CDR3 sequence: CASSYLSANSPLHF. For the CDR3, the DNA is TGTGCCAGCAGTTACTTGAGTGCGAATTCACCCCTCCACTTT.

This clone was found a few times. Other nucleotide sequences in the sample specify the same CDR3. The chain employs TRBV11-2 and TRBJ2-7; 10 bases agree with TRBD2. The junction had 5 bases not matched to a gene; V was cut back by 1 base and J by 5 bases. This CDR3 is 15 amino acids long. Germline CDR1 SGHAT, CDR2 FQNNGV. CDR3 in amino acids: CASSLALAGVHEQYF. The CDR3 region has the DNA TGTGCCAGCAGCTTAGCCCTAGCGGGAGTCCACGAGCAGTACTTC.

The chain combines TRBV2 with TRBJ1-3; D is unclear. The CDR3 sequence is 15 residues long. Deletions cut 0 bases from V and 4 bases from J, with 10 bases between. CDR1 and CDR2 from the germline V gene are SNHLY and FYNNEI. The CDR3 protein is CASSEARGVGNTIYF. In DNA form, the CDR3 reads TGTGCCAGCAGTGAAGCCAGAGGCGTGGGAAACACCATATATTTT.

This chain links TRBV5-4 with TRBJ2-2; D is perhaps TRBD1 (6 bases). Germline V gene sequence: CDR1 SGHNT, CDR2 YYREEE (reference sequence). Between the trimmed V and J ends, which lost 2 bases and 5 bases, there was a span of 7 bases. The length of the CDR3 is 13 residues. CDR3 region: CASSLQGTGELFF. DNA of the CDR3: TGTGCCAGCAGCTTACAGGGTACCGGGGAGCTGTTTTTT.

The chain is built from TRBV6-4 and TRBJ2-3, with 8 bases identical to TRBD1. CDR3 length: 14 amino acids. Trimming cost V 8 bases and J 2 bases; bases outside gene matches: 6. Germline V gene sequence: CDR1 MRHNA, CDR2 SNTAGT. The CDR3 DNA sequence: TGTGCCAGCGGACAGGGCCCGGACACAGATACGCAGTATTTT. As protein: CASGQGPDTDTQYF.

The CDR3 sequence: CASSFDSSYEQYF. The CDR3 DNA is TGTGCCAGCAGTTTTGACAGCTCCTACGAGCAGTACTTC. The rearrangement joins TRBV28 to TRBJ2-5; D possibly corresponds to TRBD1 (5 bases). The DNA end favors TRBJ2-7, so the J call may be wrong. The V gene's germline CDR1 is MDHEN and CDR2 SYDVKM. The CDR3 consists of 13 residues.

This sequence joins TRBV28 and TRBJ1-2; no definite D call. The CDR3 is made up of 12 amino acids. Per germline, CDR1 MDHEN and CDR2 SYDVKM. Trimming removed 3 bases at V and 2 bases at J, with 4 bases between. The CDR3 here is CASSFRNYGYTF. CDR3 nucleotide sequence: TGTGCCAGCAGTTTCAGAAACTATGGCTACACCTTC.